This record looks at one TCR beta chain sequence and its context. Antigen: not known. Over chemoradiotherapy, repertoires were sampled more than once. Assay: immunoSEQ multiplex PCR; the TCRdb copy retains only in-frame clones and omits some. The table includes 55,000 to 85,000 clones, almost 90% detected once. This sample was taken from a study of chemoradiotherapy in HPV16-positive cancers. The CDR3 covers 15 residues. Germline V lookup: CDR1 MDHEN, CDR2 SYDVKM. The germline V and J ends were trimmed by 7 bases and 2 bases, with 18 bases remaining between them. Findings and limits, study-wide: During treatment, candidate HPV-specific clones and E7-related motifs expanded in tumor.

This rearrangement joins TRBV28 to TRBJ2-7; the D gene is possibly TRBD2 (6 bases). The sample was blood, taken from a patient who underwent chemoradiotherapy. This sequence was found in a human donor with HPV-associated anogenital cancer. In DNA form, the CDR3 reads TGTGCCAGCAAGTTGGCCGGGACTGGGGCCTACGAGCAGTACTTC. The encoded protein is CASKLAGTGAYEQYF.